Below, 32 T cell receptor beta chains from the same sample are listed, as sequenced in a study of blood T cells in healthy people across ages (dated by TCRdb to about 2015). Receptor amplification or capture employed 5' RACE. The sequencing machine was an Illumina HiSeq 2500. A second PCR of 7 to 11 cycles was performed with a sample-barcoded 5' primer and a J-beta primer mix. Starting from the raw public reads, TCRdb applied fastp trimming at Q25, assembled clones with MiXCR and retained in-frame beta chains. Merged by CDR3 protein, the rows form single entries marked with the most common genes and DNA. The sample has roughly 2 million distinct CDR3 sequences on record, around half of them singletons. The ten biggest clones cover approximately 2% of the sample. The sample comprised blood. The receptor source for this set is a middle-aged woman in good health.

This clonotype was observed a few times. The chain couples TRBV15 to TRBJ2-3; TRBD2 aligns across 7 bases. CDR1 is LNHNV and CDR2 is YYDKDF in the germline V gene (reference sequence). The CDR3 contains 17 residues. V gave up 0 bases and J gave up 2 bases; unmatched junction bases: 8. The CDR3 reads CATSRDRISGYTDTQYF. CDR3 DNA: TGTGCCACCAGCAGAGATCGGATTAGCGGGTACACAGATACGCAGTATTTT.

The V gene is TRBV13, the J gene TRBJ2-3, with 7 nucleotides matching TRBD2. The trim removed 7 bases at V and 3 bases at J, leaving 16 bases unmatched. This CDR3 has 17 amino acids. Germline-derived CDR1 and CDR2 are PRHDT and FYEKMQ (reference sequence). Here the CDR3 reads CASIKRRAGRGTDTQYF. The DNA for the CDR3 is TGTGCCAGCATAAAAAGGAGAGCGGGGAGGGGAACAGATACGCAGTATTTT.

This clonotype was detected only once. This sequence joins TRBV29-1 and TRBJ1-4, with a tentative D call TRBD1 (5 bases). There are 14 residues in the CDR3. Germline values: CDR1 SQVTM, CDR2 ANQGSEA. Trimming cost V 5 bases and J 0 bases, with 10 bases left between them. The CDR3 sequence is CSVQGGATNEKLFF. In DNA, the CDR3 is TGCAGCGTTCAGGGCGGGGCAACTAATGAAAAACTGTTTTTT.

The sample holds many counts of this clonotype. The rearrangement joins TRBV28 to TRBJ1-1, with D possibly TRBD1 on 5 matching bases. Deletions cut 5 bases from V and 6 bases from J, with 13 bases between. Germline V lookup: CDR1 MDHEN, CDR2 SYDVKM. CDR3 length: 13 residues. The CDR3 reads CASSGTGRSEAFF. CDR3 nucleotide sequence: TGTGCCAGCAGTGGGACCGGACGGTCTGAAGCTTTCTTT.

This sequence joins TRBV2 and TRBJ2-6; no clear D. The CDR3 totals 15 residues. Germline V gives CDR1 SNHLY, CDR2 FYNNEI. V dropped 3 bases and J dropped 0 bases, with 6 bases sitting between them. The CDR3 loop reads CASSDGFSGANVLTF. As DNA, the CDR3 is TGTGCCAGCAGTGATGGGTTCTCTGGGGCCAACGTCCTGACTTTC. The variable domain in full, with the rest retrieved from reference TRBV2 and TRBJ2-6, is EPEVTQTPSHQVTQMGQEVILRCVPISNHLYFYWYRQILGQKVEFLVSFYNNEISEKSEIFDDQFSVERPDGSNFTLKIRSTKLEDSAMYFCASSDGFSGANVLTFGAGSRLTVL.

This clonotype appeared a few times. V gene TRBV28 combines with J gene TRBJ2-5, with a tentative D call TRBD2 (5 bases). Looked up from germline, CDR1 is MDHEN and CDR2 is SYDVKM. Trimming removed 3 bases at V and 3 bases at J, with 8 bases between. CDR3 length: 13 residues. This chain's CDR3 is CASSFPREETQYF. In DNA, the CDR3 is TGTGCCAGCAGTTTCCCGCGGGAAGAGACCCAGTACTTC.

The V call is TRBV7-2, the J call TRBJ1-4; D not certain. V shed 4 bases and J shed 7 bases, with 19 bases lying between them. Germline CDR1 and CDR2: SGHTA and FQGNSA. This CDR3 has 16 amino acids. The CDR3 nucleotides read TGTGCCAGCAGCTCCCGGTTCCAACTAGTGGGTGAAAAACTGTTTTTT. As protein: CASSSRFQLVGEKLFF.

This clonotype has only a few counts. This chain joins TRBV9 and TRBJ1-2; D gene ambiguous. Deletions cut 5 bases from V and 0 bases from J, with 8 bases between. CDR3 length: 13 amino acids. Per the germline V gene, CDR1 is SGDLS and CDR2 is YYNGEE. The CDR3, as DNA: TGTGCCAGCAGTAATGGCCCTAACTATGGCTACACCTTC. Translating gives CASSNGPNYGYTF.

This chain uses TRBV6-2 or TRBV6-3 with TRBJ2-7, with D unresolved. Trimming cost V 6 bases and J 3 bases, with 12 bases left between them. The CDR3 has 13 amino acids. The germline CDR1 and CDR2 sequences are MNHEY and SVGEGT. The CDR3 loop reads CASRRSTDYEQYF. DNA for the CDR3: TGTGCCAGCAGGAGATCGACCGACTACGAGCAGTACTTC.

V and J are TRBV28 and TRBJ1-4; tentatively, D is TRBD1 (6 bases). Germline values: CDR1 MDHEN, CDR2 SYDVKM. V gave up 7 bases and J gave up 4 bases, with 16 bases separating them. This CDR3 region has 15 residues. DNA of the CDR3: TGTGCCAGCACTCAGACCAGGGGCGTTAATGAAAAACTGTTTTTT. Its translation: CASTQTRGVNEKLFF.

The rearrangement joins TRBV20-1 to TRBJ2-5; no clear D. Trimming cost V 0 bases and J 5 bases, with 7 bases left between them. This CDR3 has 12 residues. Per germline, CDR1 DFQATT and CDR2 SNEGSKA (reference sequence). The CDR3 loop reads CSARDFGETQYF. The CDR3 region has the DNA TGCAGTGCTAGAGATTTCGGGGAGACCCAGTACTTC.

CDR3 nucleotide sequence: TGTGCCAGCAGCTATATGGCCCTCCAAGAGACCCAGTACTTC. Translating gives CASSYMALQETQYF. The V and J genes are TRBV7-9 and TRBJ2-5, with no clear D. V lost 4 bases and J lost 1, with 10 bases in between. The germline V gene has CDR1 SEHNR and CDR2 FQNEAQ (reference sequence). The CDR3 covers 14 residues.

The DNA for the CDR3 is TGCGCCAGCAGCCCAATGTGGACTCAAAACATTCAGTACTTC. Its protein is CASSPMWTQNIQYF. The chain joins TRBV4-1 to TRBJ2-4, with TRBD2 as a possible D gene (5 bases). The CDR3 has 14 amino acids. Germline CDR1 reads MGHRA; CDR2 reads YSYEKL. Trimming shortened V by 4 bases and J by 5 bases, and 12 bases separated the two germline ends.

The chain couples TRBV3-1 to TRBJ1-2; D remains ambiguous. Germline V gene sequence: CDR1 LGHDT, CDR2 YNNKEL (reference sequence). Trimming pared 1 base from V and 9 bases from J, leaving 12 bases between. The CDR3 is made up of 13 amino acids. Here the CDR3 reads CASSQGRSVSYTF. The CDR3 region has the DNA TGTGCCAGCAGCCAAGGTCGATCCGTAAGCTACACCTTC.

This clonotype was detected only once. Germline is not matched at one junction end, which may reflect a read error. The chain couples TRBV18 to TRBJ2-3, with D perhaps matching TRBD2 (6 bases). Germline CDR1 reads KGHSH; CDR2 reads LQKENI. The CDR3 has 14 amino acids. CDR3 coding DNA: TGTACCAGCTCACCAGGTGTAGCGGCAGATACGCAGTATTTT. This sequence encodes CTSSPGVAADTQYF.

This chain links TRBV7-2 with TRBJ2-1, with TRBD2 matching over 7 bases. J lost 15 bases, V lost 5 bases, and 13 bases had no gene match. The V gene's germline CDR1 is SGHTA and CDR2 FQGNSA. The CDR3 covers 13 residues. Written as DNA, the CDR3 is TGTGCCAGCAGCCCTAGCGGTCCCACATCCCGGTTCTTC. This gives the protein CASSPSGPTSRFF. The variable domain in full, with the rest retrieved from reference TRBV7-2 and TRBJ2-1, is GAGVSQSPSNKVTEKGKDVELRCDPISGHTALYWYRQSLGQGLEFLIYFQGNSAPDKSGLPSDRFSAERTGGSVSTLTIQRTQQEDSAVYLCASSPSGPTSRFFGPGTRLTVL.

This clonotype was observed a handful of times. The chain joins TRBV11-2 to TRBJ2-5; perhaps TRBD1 as D (7 bases). Per germline, CDR1 SGHAT and CDR2 FQNNGV. The CDR3 runs to 16 residues. V was pared by 3 bases and J by 4 bases, with 18 bases between. The CDR3 protein is CASSFKTGPGGETQYF. CDR3 nucleotides: TGTGCCAGCAGCTTCAAGACAGGGCCCGGGGGAGAGACCCAGTACTTC.

The chain links TRBV13 to TRBJ2-7; D gene ambiguous. The V gene lost 2 bases and the J gene lost 5 bases, with 7 bases spanning the gap. This CDR3 region has 12 residues. Germline V gene data show CDR1 as PRHDT and CDR2 as FYEKMQ (reference sequence). The CDR3 nucleotides are TGTGCCAGCAGCTTAAGTCCACACGAGCAGTACTTC. Its translation is CASSLSPHEQYF.

This clonotype was observed a handful of times. The V call is TRBV12-5, the J call TRBJ2-1, with D perhaps TRBD1 or TRBD2 (5 bases each). The CDR3 totals 14 residues. V was shortened by 7 bases and J by 4 bases, with 14 bases between the two germline ends. CDR1 LGHNT and CDR2 FRNRAP come from the germline V gene. In DNA, the CDR3 is TGTGCTAGTGCCGCCGGGGCTCCATACAATGAGCAGTTCTTC. It encodes CASAAGAPYNEQFF.

V and J are TRBV5-1 and TRBJ2-4; D might be TRBD1 or TRBD2, each matching 5 bases. CDR1 SGHRS and CDR2 YFSETQ come from the germline V gene. Trimming left V 0 bases short and J 10 bases short, with 11 bases between. The CDR3 is 13 residues long. In nucleotides, the CDR3 is TGCGCCAGCAGCTTGGATCCCGAGGGGATTCAGTACTTC. Its protein is CASSLDPEGIQYF.

This chain links TRBV24-1 with TRBJ1-2; TRBD1 aligns across 7 bases. CDR3 length: 14 residues. The V gene's germline CDR1 is KGHDR and CDR2 SFDVKD. V shed 2 bases and J 5 bases; nucleotides not matched to a gene: 4. CDR3 residues: CATSDWDSSYGYTF. DNA of the CDR3: TGTGCCACCAGTGATTGGGACAGCTCTTATGGCTACACCTTC.

The sample holds a few counts of this clonotype. This chain joins TRBV5-1 and TRBJ2-1; TRBD2 aligns across 7 bases. The V and J ends lost 0 bases and 3 bases, in that order; junction bases with no gene match: 12. This CDR3 contains 18 residues. Germline values: CDR1 SGHRS, CDR2 YFSETQ. CDR3 DNA sequence: TGCGCCAGCAGCTTGGGGATAGCGGGTTTGTGGGTCTACAATGAGCAGTTCTTC. It codes for CASSLGIAGLWVYNEQFF.

This clonotype was observed a handful of times. The chain has TRBV15 and TRBJ2-5; 8 bases are shared with TRBD1. After removal of 0 bases from V and 5 bases from J, the junction contained 5 bases not matched to a gene. In germline, CDR1 is LNHNV, CDR2 YYDKDF (reference sequence). This CDR3 contains 15 residues. The CDR3 sequence: CATSRDQGAGETQYF. In DNA, the CDR3 is TGTGCCACCAGCAGAGACCAGGGGGCGGGTGAGACCCAGTACTTC.

The chain is built from TRBV7-9 and TRBJ2-7; 7 bases match TRBD1. The CDR3 contains 16 residues. The germline V gene has CDR1 SEHNR and CDR2 FQNEAQ (reference sequence). The V segment lost 4 bases and the J segment 0 bases; nucleotides outside the gene matches: 9. The CDR3 spells CASSSIGQARSYEQYF. The CDR3 DNA reads as TGTGCCAGCAGCTCCATTGGACAGGCGCGCTCCTACGAGCAGTACTTC.

Comments on this clonotype: A read error is possible here, since a much larger clone lies one base away. The chain recombines TRBV5-1 with TRBJ2-1; 12 bases map to TRBD2. Trimming took 3 bases from V and 8 from J; bases not matched to a gene: 9. The CDR3 length is 16 residues. The germline V gene encodes CDR1 SGHRS and CDR2 YFSETQ. CDR3 coding DNA: TGCGCCAGCAGCTCCCAACTAGCGGGGGGTTCGGATGAGCAGTTCTTC. Protein sequence: CASSSQLAGGSDEQFF.

The rearrangement uses TRBV4-2 and TRBJ2-7; TRBD1 aligns across 8 bases. V shed 0 bases, J shed 0 bases, and the junction held 10 bases outside the gene matches. The length of the CDR3 is 18 residues. CDR1 is LGHNA and CDR2 is YNFKEQ in the germline V gene. CDR3 amino acids: CASSQDVGGQGSSYEQYF. The CDR3 nucleotides read TGTGCCAGCAGCCAAGATGTGGGAGGACAGGGCAGCTCCTACGAGCAGTACTTC.

The rearrangement joins TRBV20-1 to TRBJ1-2; maybe TRBD1 (5 bases). Looked up from germline, CDR1 is DFQATT and CDR2 is SNEGSKA (reference sequence). The V end was cut by 5 bases, the J end by 7 bases, with 8 bases between. The CDR3 is 10 amino acids. The CDR3 loop reads CSAVGVGYTF. The CDR3, as DNA: TGCAGTGCTGTGGGGGTTGGCTACACCTTC.

The V call is TRBV3-1, the J call TRBJ1-2; D not resolved. The germline CDR1 and CDR2 sequences are LGHDT and YNNKEL (reference sequence). The CDR3 is 13 residues long. The V gene lost 1 base and the J gene lost 8 bases, with 11 bases spanning the gap. The CDR3 loop is CASSQVRAWGYTF. The CDR3 region has the DNA TGTGCCAGCAGCCAAGTCCGGGCTTGGGGCTACACCTTC.

V is TRBV5-4 and J is TRBJ2-1; D is unclear. Germline assignment: CDR1 SGHNT and CDR2 YYREEE (reference sequence). The V and J ends lost 4 bases and 4 bases respectively, with 15 bases between them. The CDR3 contains 15 residues. In DNA form, the CDR3 reads TGTGCCAGCAGCCCTCGCGAGGCACCTTACAATGAGCAGTTCTTC. Translating it yields CASSPREAPYNEQFF.

Regarding this clonotype: At one of its ends the junction is not consistent with the germline gene, which may arise from a read error. The genes are TRBV4-1 and TRBJ1-6; D is unclear. CDR1 and CDR2 (germline): MGHRA, YSYEKL. This CDR3 is built from 15 residues. This CDR3 reads CASSRGSTLNLPLHF. The DNA of the CDR3 is TGCGCCAGCAGCCGGGGATCTACTCTAAATTTACCCCTCCACTTT.

This chain connects TRBV15 to TRBJ2-1, with D perhaps TRBD2 (5 bases). CDR1 and CDR2 (germline): LNHNV, YYDKDF (reference sequence). The CDR3 has 15 residues. The germline V and J ends were trimmed by 3 bases and 13 bases, with 22 bases remaining between them. The chain's CDR3 is CATSSLRGLQETQFF. Here the CDR3 DNA reads TGTGCCACCAGCAGCCTCCGGGGTCTCCAAGAGACCCAGTTCTTC.

The table lists this clonotype with a few counts. This chain links TRBV12-3 or TRBV12-4 with TRBJ2-7; the D gene is possibly TRBD1 (6 bases). This CDR3 comprises 16 residues. Trimming took 6 bases from V and 3 from J, leaving 21 bases between them. The CDR3: CASRLTGSLKSYEQYF. The CDR3 nucleotides are TGTGCCAGCAGACTGACAGGCTCCTTGAAGAGCTACGAGCAGTACTTC.